These T cell receptor beta chains were read from a single sample in a study of T cell repertoires in cytomegalovirus infection. MiXCR was run by TCRdb on the reads, yielding one entry per CDR3 protein. This table holds approximately 500,000 distinct CDR3 sequences, approximately 17% found once. The sample consisted of CD8+ T cells from PBMCs. The receptors come from a human donor in good health (CMV status not recorded). Some clones in this sample may be carry-over from other donors' samples. Both conserved end residues are part of each CDR3. Fields, in order: D gene, clone size, CDR3 length, V gene, J gene, CDR3 protein, CDR3 DNA. A D gene is named only where the DNA matches it firmly. Rows give clone size only sometimes, using once, few, many, or a class for an expanded clone.

-,many,18,TRBV10-3,TRBJ2-7,CAIRKTRLTQTSSYEQYF,TGTGCCATCAGAAAGACTAGGTTGACTCAAACAAGCTCCTACGAGCAGTACTTC
TRBD1,many,15,TRBV6-6,TRBJ1-1,CASSPGQGLNTEAFF,TGTGCCAGCAGTCCGGGACAGGGCCTGAACACTGAAGCTTTCTTT
-,-,12,TRBV29-1,TRBJ1-1,CSVESRVSEAFF,TGCAGCGTTGAATCCAGGGTCTCCGAAGCTTTCTTT
TRBD1,-,14,TRBV5-1,TRBJ2-2,CASSRDRLLGELFF,TGCGCCAGCAGCAGGGACAGGCTTCTCGGGGAGCTGTTTTTT
-,few,16,TRBV6-5,TRBJ2-7,CASSYSLNPLAYEQYF,TGTGCCAGCAGTTACTCCCTAAACCCGTTAGCCTACGAGCAGTACTTC
-,once,10,TRBV27,TRBJ2-7,CATGTGETYF,TGTGCCACCGGGACGGGCGAGACGTACTTC
-,few,13,TRBV27,TRBJ1-2,CASSSGLNYGYTF,TGTGCCAGCAGCTCAGGCCTGAACTATGGCTACACCTTC
-,-,15,TRBV20-1,TRBJ2-7,CSARDSTGFTYEQYF,TGCAGTGCTAGAGATTCGACAGGCTTTACCTACGAGCAGTACTTC
TRBD2,many,17,TRBV7-8,TRBJ2-2,CASSLEGLAGDTGELFF,TGTGCCAGCAGCTTAGAGGGACTAGCGGGAGACACCGGGGAGCTGTTTTTT
-,-,11,TRBV13,TRBJ2-7,CASSFRFEQYF,TGTGCCAGCAGCTTTAGGTTCGAGCAGTACTTC
-,many,12,TRBV12-3/TRBV12-4,TRBJ1-1,CASSFQYTEAFF,TGTGCCAGCAGTTTCCAATATACTGAAGCTTTCTTT
TRBD1,few,16,TRBV14,TRBJ1-2,CASSQAAGTGFYGYTF,TGTGCCAGCAGCCAAGCCGCCGGGACAGGGTTTTATGGCTACACCTTC